This T cell receptor beta chain comes out of a study of blood T cell repertoires in COVID-19. At the level of the study: COVID-19 samples, acute and convalescent, were from the United States, Italy and Spain. T cells, B-cell-depleted T cells, or PBMCs provided the cDNA or gDNA that served as material.

Per the study methods: Nucleated cell counts were estimated from reference gene primer amplification. Measured with immunoSEQ multiplex PCR; TCRdb has only the in-frame clones, and not every one. V and J calls and clone size come straight from that table; D and trimming were deduced from the DNA. In the table there are about 240,000 clones, approximately 80% of which are singletons. The CDR3 is 13 residues long. Germline trimming cut 6 bases from V and 3 bases from J; bases unmatched to any gene: 3. Germline V gene data show CDR1 as LNHDA and CDR2 as SQIVND (reference sequence). Sample: peripheral blood. The receptor was derived from a woman older than 75 with acute or convalescent COVID-19. The gene calls are TRBV19 and TRBJ2-7; TRBD1 matches at 9 bases. The CDR3 sequence is CASRGQGSYEQYF. The DNA for the CDR3 is TGTGCCAGTAGAGGACAGGGGAGCTACGAGCAGTACTTC.